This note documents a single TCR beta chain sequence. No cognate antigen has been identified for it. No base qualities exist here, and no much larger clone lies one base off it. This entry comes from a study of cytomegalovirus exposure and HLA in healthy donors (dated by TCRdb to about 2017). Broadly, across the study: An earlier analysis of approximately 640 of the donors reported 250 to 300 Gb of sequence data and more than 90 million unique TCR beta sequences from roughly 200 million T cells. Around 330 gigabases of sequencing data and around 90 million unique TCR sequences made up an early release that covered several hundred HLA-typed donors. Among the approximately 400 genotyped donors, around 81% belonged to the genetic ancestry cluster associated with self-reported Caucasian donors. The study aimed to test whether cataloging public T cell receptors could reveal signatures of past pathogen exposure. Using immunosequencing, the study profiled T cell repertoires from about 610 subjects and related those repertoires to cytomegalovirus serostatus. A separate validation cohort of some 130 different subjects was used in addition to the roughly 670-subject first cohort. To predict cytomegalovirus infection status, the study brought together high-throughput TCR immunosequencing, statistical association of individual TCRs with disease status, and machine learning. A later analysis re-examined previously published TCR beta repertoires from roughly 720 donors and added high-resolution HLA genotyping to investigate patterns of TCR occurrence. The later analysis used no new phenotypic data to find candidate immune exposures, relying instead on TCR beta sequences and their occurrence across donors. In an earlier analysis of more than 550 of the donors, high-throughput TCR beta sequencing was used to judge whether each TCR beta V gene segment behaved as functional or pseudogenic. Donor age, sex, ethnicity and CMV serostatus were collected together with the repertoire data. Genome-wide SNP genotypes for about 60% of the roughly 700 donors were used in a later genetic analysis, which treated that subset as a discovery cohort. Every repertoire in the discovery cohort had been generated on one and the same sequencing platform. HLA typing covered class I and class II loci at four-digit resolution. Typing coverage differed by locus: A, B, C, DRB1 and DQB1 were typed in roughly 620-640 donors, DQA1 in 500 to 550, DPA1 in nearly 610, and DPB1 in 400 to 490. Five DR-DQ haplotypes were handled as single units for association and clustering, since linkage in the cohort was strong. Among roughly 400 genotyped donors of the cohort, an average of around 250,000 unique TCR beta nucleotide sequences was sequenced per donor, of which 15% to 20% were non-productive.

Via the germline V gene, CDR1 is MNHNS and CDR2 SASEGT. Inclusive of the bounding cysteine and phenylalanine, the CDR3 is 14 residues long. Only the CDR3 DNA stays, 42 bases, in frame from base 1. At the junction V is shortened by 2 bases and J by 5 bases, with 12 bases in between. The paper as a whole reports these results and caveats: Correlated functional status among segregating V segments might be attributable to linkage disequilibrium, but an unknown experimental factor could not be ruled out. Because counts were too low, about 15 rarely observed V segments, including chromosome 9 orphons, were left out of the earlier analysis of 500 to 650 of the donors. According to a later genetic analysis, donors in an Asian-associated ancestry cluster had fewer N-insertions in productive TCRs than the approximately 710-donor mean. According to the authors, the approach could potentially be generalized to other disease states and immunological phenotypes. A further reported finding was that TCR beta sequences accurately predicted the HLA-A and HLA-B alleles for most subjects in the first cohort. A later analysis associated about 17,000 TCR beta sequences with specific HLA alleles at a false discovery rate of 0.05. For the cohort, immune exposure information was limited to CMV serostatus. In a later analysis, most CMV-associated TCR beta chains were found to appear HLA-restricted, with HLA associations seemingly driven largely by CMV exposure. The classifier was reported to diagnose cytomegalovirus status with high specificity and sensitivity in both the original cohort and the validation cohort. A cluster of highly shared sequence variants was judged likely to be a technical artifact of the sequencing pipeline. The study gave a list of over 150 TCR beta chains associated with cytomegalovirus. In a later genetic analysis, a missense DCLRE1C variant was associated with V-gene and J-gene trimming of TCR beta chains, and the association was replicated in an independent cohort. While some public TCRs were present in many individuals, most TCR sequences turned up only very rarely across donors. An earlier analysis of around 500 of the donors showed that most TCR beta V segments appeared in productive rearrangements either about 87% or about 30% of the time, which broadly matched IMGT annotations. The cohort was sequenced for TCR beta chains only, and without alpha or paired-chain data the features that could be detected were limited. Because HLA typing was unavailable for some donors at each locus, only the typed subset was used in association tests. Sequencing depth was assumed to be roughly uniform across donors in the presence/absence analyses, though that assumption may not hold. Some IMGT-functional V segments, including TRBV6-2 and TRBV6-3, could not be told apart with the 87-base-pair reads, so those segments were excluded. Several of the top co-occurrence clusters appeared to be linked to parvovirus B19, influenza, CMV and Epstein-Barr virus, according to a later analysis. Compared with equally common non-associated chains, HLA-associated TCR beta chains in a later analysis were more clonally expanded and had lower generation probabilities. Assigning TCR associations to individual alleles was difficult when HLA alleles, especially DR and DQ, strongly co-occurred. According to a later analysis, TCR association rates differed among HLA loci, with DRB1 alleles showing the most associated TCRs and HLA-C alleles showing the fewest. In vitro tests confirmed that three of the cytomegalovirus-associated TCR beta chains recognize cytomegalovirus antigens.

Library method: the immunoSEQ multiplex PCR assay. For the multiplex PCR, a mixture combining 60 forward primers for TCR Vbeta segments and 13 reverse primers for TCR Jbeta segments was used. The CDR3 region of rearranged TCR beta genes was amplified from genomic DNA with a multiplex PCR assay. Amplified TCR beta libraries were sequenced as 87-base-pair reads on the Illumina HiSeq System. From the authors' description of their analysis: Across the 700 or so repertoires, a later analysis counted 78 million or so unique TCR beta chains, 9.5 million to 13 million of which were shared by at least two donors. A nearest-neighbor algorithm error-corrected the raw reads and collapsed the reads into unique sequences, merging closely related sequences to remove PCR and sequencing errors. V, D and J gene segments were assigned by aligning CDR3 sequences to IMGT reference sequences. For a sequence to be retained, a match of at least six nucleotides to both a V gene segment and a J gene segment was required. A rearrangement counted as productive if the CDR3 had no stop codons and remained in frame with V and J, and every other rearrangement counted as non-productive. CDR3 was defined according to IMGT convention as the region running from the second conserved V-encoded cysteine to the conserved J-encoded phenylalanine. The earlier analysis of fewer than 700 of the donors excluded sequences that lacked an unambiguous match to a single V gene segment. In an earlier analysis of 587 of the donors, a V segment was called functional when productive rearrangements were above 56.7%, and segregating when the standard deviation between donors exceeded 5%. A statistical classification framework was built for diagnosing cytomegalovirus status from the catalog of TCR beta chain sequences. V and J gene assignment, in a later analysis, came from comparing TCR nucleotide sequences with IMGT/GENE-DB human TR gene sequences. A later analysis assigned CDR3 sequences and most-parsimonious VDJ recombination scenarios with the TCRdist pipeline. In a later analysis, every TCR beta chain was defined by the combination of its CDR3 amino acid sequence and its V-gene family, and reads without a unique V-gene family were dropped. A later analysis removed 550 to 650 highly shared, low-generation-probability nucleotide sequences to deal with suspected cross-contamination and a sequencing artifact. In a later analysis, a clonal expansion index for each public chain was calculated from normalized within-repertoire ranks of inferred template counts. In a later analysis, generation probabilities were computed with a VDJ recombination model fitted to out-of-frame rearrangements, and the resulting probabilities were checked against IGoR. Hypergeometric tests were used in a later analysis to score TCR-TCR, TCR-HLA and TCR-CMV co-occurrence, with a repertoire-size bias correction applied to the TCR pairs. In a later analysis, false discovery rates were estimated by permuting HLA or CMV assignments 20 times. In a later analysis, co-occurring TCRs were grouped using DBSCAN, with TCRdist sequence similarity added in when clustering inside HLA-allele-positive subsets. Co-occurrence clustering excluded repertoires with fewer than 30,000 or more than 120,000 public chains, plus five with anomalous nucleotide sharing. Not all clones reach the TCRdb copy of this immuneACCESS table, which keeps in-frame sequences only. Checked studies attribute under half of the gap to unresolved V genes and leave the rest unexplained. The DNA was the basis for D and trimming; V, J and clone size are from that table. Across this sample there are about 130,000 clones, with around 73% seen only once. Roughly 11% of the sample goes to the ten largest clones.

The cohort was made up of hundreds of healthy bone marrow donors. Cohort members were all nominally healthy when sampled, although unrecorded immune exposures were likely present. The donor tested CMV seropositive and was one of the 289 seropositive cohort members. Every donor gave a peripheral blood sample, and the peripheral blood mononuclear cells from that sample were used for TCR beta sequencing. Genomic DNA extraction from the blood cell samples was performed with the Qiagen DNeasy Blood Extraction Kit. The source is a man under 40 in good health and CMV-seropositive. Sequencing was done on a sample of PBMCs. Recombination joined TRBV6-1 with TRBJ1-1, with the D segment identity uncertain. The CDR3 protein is CASSEQAGNTEAFF. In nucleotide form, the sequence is TGTGCCAGCAGTGAACAGGCCGGTAATACTGAAGCTTTCTTT.